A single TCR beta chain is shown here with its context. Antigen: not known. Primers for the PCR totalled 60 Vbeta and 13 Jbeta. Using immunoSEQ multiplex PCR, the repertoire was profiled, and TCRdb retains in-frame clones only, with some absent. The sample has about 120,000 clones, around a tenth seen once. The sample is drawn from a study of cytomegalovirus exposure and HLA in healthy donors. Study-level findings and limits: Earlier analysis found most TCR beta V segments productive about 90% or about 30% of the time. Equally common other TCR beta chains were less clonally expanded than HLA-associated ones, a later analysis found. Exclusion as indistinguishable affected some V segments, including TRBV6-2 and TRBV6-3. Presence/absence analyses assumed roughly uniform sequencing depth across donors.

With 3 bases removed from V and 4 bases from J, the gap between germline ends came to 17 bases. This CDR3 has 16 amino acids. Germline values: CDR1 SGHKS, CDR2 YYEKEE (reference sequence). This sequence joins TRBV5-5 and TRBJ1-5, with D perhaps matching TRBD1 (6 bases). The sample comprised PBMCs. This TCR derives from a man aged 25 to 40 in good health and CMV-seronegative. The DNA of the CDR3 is TGTGCCAGCAGCTCGTACCAACAGGGATTGAATCAGCCCCAGCATTTT. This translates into CASSSYQQGLNQPQHF. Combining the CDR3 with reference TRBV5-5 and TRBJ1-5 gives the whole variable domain DAGVTQSPTHLIKTRGQQVTLRCSPISGHKSVSWYQQVLGQGPQFIFQYYEKEERGRGNFPDRFSARQFPNYSSELNVNALLLGDSALYLCASSSYQQGLNQPQHFGDGTRLSIL.